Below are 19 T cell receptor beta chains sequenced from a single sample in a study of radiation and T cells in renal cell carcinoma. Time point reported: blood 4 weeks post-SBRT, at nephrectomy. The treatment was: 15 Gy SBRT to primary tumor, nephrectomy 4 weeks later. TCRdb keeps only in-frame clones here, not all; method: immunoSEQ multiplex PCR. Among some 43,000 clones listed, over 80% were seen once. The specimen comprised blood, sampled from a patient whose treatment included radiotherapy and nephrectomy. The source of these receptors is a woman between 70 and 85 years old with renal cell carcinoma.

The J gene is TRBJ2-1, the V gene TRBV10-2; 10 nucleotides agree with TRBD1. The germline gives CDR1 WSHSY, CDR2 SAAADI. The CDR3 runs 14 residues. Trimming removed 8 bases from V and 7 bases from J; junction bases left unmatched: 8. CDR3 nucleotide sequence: TGCGCCAGCGGGCCGGGACAGGGGATTAATGAGCAGTTCTTC. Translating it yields CASGPGQGINEQFF.

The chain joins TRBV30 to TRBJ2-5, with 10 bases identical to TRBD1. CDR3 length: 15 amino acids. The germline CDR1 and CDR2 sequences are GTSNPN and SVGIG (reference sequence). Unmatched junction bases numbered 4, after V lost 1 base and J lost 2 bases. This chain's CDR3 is CAWSARDRGQETQYF. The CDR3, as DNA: TGTGCCTGGAGTGCCCGGGACAGGGGACAAGAGACCCAGTACTTC.

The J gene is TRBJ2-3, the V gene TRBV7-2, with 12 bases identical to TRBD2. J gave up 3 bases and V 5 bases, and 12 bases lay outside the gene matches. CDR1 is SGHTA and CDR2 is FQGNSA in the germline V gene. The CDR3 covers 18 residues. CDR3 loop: CASSRGPSGRAGTDTQYF. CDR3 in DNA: TGTGCCAGCAGCCGGGGGCCTAGCGGGAGGGCCGGGACAGATACGCAGTATTTT.

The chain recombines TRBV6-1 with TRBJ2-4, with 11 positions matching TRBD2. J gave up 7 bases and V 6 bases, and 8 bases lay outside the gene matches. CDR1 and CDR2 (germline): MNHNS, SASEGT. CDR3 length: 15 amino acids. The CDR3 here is CASSATSGSLNIQYF. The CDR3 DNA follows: TGTGCCAGCAGCGCAACTAGCGGGAGTTTGAACATTCAGTACTTC.

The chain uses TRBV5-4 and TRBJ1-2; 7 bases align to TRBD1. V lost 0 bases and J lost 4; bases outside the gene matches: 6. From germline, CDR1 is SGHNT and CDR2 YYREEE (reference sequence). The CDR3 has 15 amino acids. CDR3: CASSLVGQTFYGYTF. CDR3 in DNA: TGTGCCAGCAGCTTGGTGGGACAGACCTTCTATGGCTACACCTTC.

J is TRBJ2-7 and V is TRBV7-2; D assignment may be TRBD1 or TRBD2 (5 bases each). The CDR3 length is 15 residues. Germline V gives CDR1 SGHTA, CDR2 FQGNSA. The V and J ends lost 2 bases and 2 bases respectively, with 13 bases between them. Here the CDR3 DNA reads TGTGCCAGCAGCTTAAGTACCGGGACGGCCTACGAGCAGTACTTC. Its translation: CASSLSTGTAYEQYF.

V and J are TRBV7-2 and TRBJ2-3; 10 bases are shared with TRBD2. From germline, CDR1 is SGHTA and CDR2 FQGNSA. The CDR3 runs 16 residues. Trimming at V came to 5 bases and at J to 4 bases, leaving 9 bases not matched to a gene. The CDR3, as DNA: TGTGCCAGCAGCCCCCGGGCTAGCGGGAGTTCAGATACGCAGTATTTT. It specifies CASSPRASGSSDTQYF.

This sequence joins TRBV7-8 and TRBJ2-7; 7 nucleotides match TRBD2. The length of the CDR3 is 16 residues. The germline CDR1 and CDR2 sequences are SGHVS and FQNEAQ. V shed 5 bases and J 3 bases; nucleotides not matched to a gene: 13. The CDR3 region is CASSPGLRAGDYEQYF. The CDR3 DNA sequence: TGTGCCAGCAGCCCCGGACTTAGGGCGGGGGACTACGAGCAGTACTTC. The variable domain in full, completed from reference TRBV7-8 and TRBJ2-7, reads GAGVSQSPRYKVAKRGQDVALRCDPISGHVSLFWYQQALGQGPEFLTYFQNEAQLDKSGLPSDRFFAERPEGSVSTLKIQRTQQEDSAVYLCASSPGLRAGDYEQYFGPGTRLTVT.

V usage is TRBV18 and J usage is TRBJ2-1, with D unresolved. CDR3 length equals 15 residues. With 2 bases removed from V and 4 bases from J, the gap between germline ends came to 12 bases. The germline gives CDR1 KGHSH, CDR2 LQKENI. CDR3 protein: CASSPKKAQYNEQFF. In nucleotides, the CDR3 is TGTGCCAGCTCACCAAAAAAGGCTCAGTACAATGAGCAGTTCTTC.

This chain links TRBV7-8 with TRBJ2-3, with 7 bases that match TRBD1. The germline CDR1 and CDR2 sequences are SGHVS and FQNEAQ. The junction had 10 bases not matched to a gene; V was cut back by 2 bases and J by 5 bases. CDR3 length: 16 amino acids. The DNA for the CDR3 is TGTGCCAGCAGCTTAAGAGGGGGCTTCGGCATAGATACGCAGTATTTT. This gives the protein CASSLRGGFGIDTQYF.

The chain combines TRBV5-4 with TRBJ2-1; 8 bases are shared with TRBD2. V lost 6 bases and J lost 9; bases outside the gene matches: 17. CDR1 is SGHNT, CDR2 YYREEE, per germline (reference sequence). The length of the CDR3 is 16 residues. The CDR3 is CASTSLVGRAGSEQFF. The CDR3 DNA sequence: TGTGCCAGCACCTCCCTTGTCGGGAGGGCCGGAAGTGAGCAGTTCTTC.

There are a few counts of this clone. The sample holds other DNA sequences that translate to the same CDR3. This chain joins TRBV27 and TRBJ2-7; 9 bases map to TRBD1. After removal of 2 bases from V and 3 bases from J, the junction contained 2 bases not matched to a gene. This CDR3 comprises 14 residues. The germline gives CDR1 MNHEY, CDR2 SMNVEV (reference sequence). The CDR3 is CASSLRGQGYEQYF. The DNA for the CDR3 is TGTGCCAGCAGTTTAAGGGGACAGGGCTACGAGCAGTACTTC.

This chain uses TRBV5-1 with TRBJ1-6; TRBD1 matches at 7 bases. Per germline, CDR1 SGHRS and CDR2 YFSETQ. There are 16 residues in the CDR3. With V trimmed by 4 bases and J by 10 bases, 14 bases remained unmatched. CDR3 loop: CASSADRAAYRSPLHF. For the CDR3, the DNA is TGCGCCAGCAGCGCTGACAGGGCGGCCTATAGGTCACCCCTCCACTTT.

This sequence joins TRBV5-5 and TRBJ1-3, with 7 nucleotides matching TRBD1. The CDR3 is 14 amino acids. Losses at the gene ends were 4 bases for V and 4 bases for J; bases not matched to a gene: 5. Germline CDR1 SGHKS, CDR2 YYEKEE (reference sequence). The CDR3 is CASSLQGKGNTIYF. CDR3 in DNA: TGTGCCAGCAGCCTACAGGGGAAGGGAAACACCATATATTTT.

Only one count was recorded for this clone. The CDR3 DNA follows: TGTGCCAGCGGCAGGGACAATGAGCAGTTCTTC. Encoded protein: CASGRDNEQFF. This chain connects TRBV6-6 to TRBJ2-1; D may be TRBD1 (5 bases). This CDR3 has 11 residues. CDR1 is MNHNY and CDR2 is SVGAGI in the germline V gene (reference sequence). V was cut by 8 bases and J by 5 bases, with 7 bases left in between.

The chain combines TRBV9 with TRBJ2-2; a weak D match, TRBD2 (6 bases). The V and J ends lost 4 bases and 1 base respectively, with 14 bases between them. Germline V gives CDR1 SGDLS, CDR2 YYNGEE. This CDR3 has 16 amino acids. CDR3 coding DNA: TGTGCCAGCAGCCCTTTCCTCGGGGGGAACACCGGGGAGCTGTTTTTT. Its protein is CASSPFLGGNTGELFF.

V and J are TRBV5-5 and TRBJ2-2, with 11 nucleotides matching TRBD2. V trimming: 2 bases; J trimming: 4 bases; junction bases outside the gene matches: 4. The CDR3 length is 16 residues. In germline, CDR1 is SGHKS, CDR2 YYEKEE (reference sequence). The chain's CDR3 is CASSLLAGAITGELFF. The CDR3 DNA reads TGTGCCAGCAGCTTACTAGCGGGAGCGATCACCGGGGAGCTGTTTTTT.

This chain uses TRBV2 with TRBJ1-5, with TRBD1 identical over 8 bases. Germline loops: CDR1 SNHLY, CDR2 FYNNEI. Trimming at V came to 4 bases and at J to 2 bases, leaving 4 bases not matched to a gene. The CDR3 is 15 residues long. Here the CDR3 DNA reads TGTGCCAGCAGTGCCCTGGACAGGGGCAATCAGCCCCAGCATTTT. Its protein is CASSALDRGNQPQHF.

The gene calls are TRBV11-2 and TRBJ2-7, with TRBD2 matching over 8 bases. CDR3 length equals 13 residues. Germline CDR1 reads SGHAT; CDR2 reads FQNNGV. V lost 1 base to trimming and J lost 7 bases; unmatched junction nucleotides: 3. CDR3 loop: CASSLGQRGEQYF. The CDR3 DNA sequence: TGTGCCAGCAGCTTAGGGCAGCGGGGGGAGCAGTACTTC.